A single sample is the source of the 17 T cell receptor gamma chains below, sequenced in a study of γδ T cells in repeated Plasmodium falciparum infection (dated by TCRdb to 2020 to 2023). Receptors were amplified or captured by multiplex PCR. TCRdb lists the instrument as Illumina MiSeq. TCRdb reprocessed the public data with the CATT caller; entries with the same nucleotide sequence were combined afterwards. This sample gives about 26,000 gamma-chain clones in total; about 3% of them show up just once. The top ten clonotypes cover 33% of the sample. For bulk TCR repertoire analysis, Vgamma9/Vdelta2+ and Vdelta2-negative gammadelta T cell populations were isolated by flow sorting from peripheral blood mononuclear cells. Material: gamma-delta T cells from blood. The receptors derive from a pool of human donors (malaria-infected and uninfected, not separated).

This clone was detected only a few times. J is TRGJ1 or TRGJ2 and V is TRGV9. The J gene, absent from TCRdb, was called here by matching the DNA to germline. CDR3 size: 14 residues. V shed 4 bases and J 12 bases; nucleotides not matched to a gene: 18. Germline CDR1 reads GITISATS; CDR2 reads ISYDGTV (reference sequence). Written as DNA, the CDR3 is TGTGCCTTGTGGGACCAAACGACCTGCGGCAGGAAACTCTTT. This translates into CALWDQTTCGRKLF.

This clone was seen a few times. A read error is the likely source, as a far larger clone sits one nucleotide away. The limits of the CDR3 on the DNA are not certain, so only TCRdb's listed CDR3 is given. No J gene was named, though the V gene is TRGV9. Both ends counted, the CDR3 spans 33 residues. In germline, CDR1 is GITISATS, CDR2 ISYDGTV (reference sequence). CDR3 loop: CALWEVLLIGIRNSLAVEQHWLSQVSIGRIQHF.

The V gene is TRGV9, the J gene TRGJ1 or TRGJ2. In the absence of a J gene in TCRdb, the DNA was matched to germline to assign it here. J was trimmed by 0 bases and V by 1 base; bases with no gene match: 6. The germline V gene encodes CDR1 GITISATS and CDR2 ISYDGTV (reference sequence). The CDR3 is 15 amino acids. CDR3 protein: CALWEVERNYYKKLF. CDR3 nucleotides: TGTGCCTTGTGGGAGGTAGAGAGGAATTATTATAAGAAACTCTTT.

This clone occurred many times. A far larger clone is a single base away, which makes a read error likely. The same CDR3 also results from other DNA sequences found in this sample. The J gene is uncalled and the V gene is TRGV8. The CDR3 length is 12 residues. From germline, CDR1 is VENAVY and CDR2 YDSYNSRV. This CDR3 is CATWDRPWKKLF. CDR3 nucleotide sequence: TGTGCCACCTGGGATAGGCCGTGGAAAAAACTCTTT.

Comments on this clone: TCRdb's protein, taken from a much larger clone, differs from this DNA's translation at residue 11, likely owing to a read error; the protein displayed comes from the DNA. This rearrangement joins TRGV9 to TRGJ1 or TRGJ2. The J gene is absent in TCRdb and was assigned here via DNA matching to germline. The CDR3 is made up of 14 amino acids. The germline V gene has CDR1 GITISATS and CDR2 ISYDGTV (reference sequence). Here the CDR3 reads CALWEGPTYYEKLF. CDR3 in DNA: TGTGCCTTGTGGGAGGGACCTACTTATTATGAGAAACTCTTT.

With respect to this clone: A far larger clone is just one base off, so this is likely a read error. The same CDR3 arises from other DNA sequences in this sample as well. V and J are TRGV9 and TRGJP2. The germline V gene has CDR1 GITISATS and CDR2 ISYDGTV (reference sequence). This CDR3 contains 14 residues. V dropped 4 bases and J dropped 0; count of bases not matched to a gene: 2. The CDR3 protein is CALWEYSSDWIKTF. CDR3 DNA sequence: TGTGCCTTGTGGGAATATAGTAGTGATTGGATCAAGACGTTT.

This clone was detected a few times. A far bigger clonotype differs at one base, so this is likely a read error. Other DNA sequences from this sample encode an identical CDR3 as well. The V gene is listed as TRGV9; no J gene was called. Germline V gene data show CDR1 as GITISATS and CDR2 as ISYDGTV (reference sequence). The CDR3 is made up of 31 amino acids. CDR3 DNA sequence: TGTGCCTTGTGGGAGGCCATTATTATAAGAAACTCTTTAGCAGTGGAACAACACTTGTTGTCACAGGTAAGTATCGGAAGAATACAACATTTC. It translates to CALWEAIIIRNSLAVEQHLLSQVSIGRIQHF.

This clone was observed many times. This CDR3 reads CATWDGPDYYKKLF. As DNA, the CDR3 is TGTGCCACCTGGGATGGGCCAGACTATTATAAGAAACTCTTT. The chain is built from TRGV4 and TRGJ1 or TRGJ2. Here the J gene was assigned by germline matching of the DNA, as TCRdb has none. The germline CDR1 and CDR2 sequences are EGSTGY and YDSYTSSV. V was clipped by 0 bases and J by 4 bases; unmatched bases: 6. This CDR3 comprises 14 residues.

There are a few counts of this clone. TCRdb's protein for this DNA is that of a much larger clone and differs from the translation at residue 6, likely a read error; the protein shown is the DNA translation. V gene TRGV9 combines with J gene TRGJP2. V was pared by 2 bases and J by 2 bases, with 17 bases of the junction left unmatched. The CDR3 spans 19 residues. Germline CDR1 GITISATS, CDR2 ISYDGTV (reference sequence). CDR3 nucleotides: TGTGCCTTGTGGGAGGCGCGGGGGAGAAGAGGGAGTAGTGATTGGATCAAGACGTTT. Translation gives CALWEARGRRGSSDWIKTF.

This clone is classed as medium-sized. The chain links TRGV9 to TRGJ1 or TRGJ2. This CDR3 comprises 12 residues. Germline CDR1 GITISATS, CDR2 ISYDGTV (reference sequence). Trimming removed 3 bases from V and 5 bases from J; junction bases left unmatched: 4. The CDR3 nucleotides are TGTGCCTTGTGGGAGTCCCATTATAAGAAACTCTTT. Its protein product is CALWESHYKKLF.

This clone was picked up many times. Translating this DNA gives a protein that differs at residue 12 from the TCRdb one, which belongs to a much larger clone; a read error is likely, and the protein shown is this translation. The V gene is TRGV9, the J gene TRGJP2. Germline assignment: CDR1 GITISATS and CDR2 ISYDGTV (reference sequence). The CDR3 totals 15 residues. Here the CDR3 reads CALWEPVGSDWLKTF. CDR3 sequence (DNA): TGTGCCTTGTGGGAGCCGGTCGGTAGTGATTGGCTCAAGACGTTT.

This clone has at least ten counts. A read error is likely here: a far larger clone is one base away. Other DNA sequences within the sample encode an identical CDR3. The chain is built from TRGV2 and TRGJ1 or TRGJ2. After removal of 1 base from V and 5 bases from J, the junction contained 8 bases not matched to a gene. From germline, CDR1 is EGSNGY and CDR2 YDSYNSKV. This CDR3 has 14 residues. CDR3 protein: CATWDGLTHYKKLF. As DNA, the CDR3 is TGTGCCACCTGGGACGGACTAACGCATTATAAGAAACTCTTT.

In this sample, this clone turned up many times. This DNA's translation differs at residue 10 from TCRdb's protein, which comes from a much larger clone; a read error is likely, and the protein shown is translated from the DNA. The chain links TRGV9 to TRGJP1. This CDR3 is built from 19 residues. The germline V gene encodes CDR1 GITISATS and CDR2 ISYDGTV (reference sequence). Unmatched junction bases numbered 13, after V lost 0 bases and J lost 0 bases. This CDR3 is CALWEVLDGNDTTGWFKIF. The CDR3 DNA is TGTGCCTTGTGGGAGGTGCTGGATGGGAATGATACCACTGGTTGGTTCAAGATATTT.

This clone came up many times. This likely came from a read error, as a far larger clone is one base away. The V gene is given as TRGV3, and no J gene call is available. From germline, CDR1 is VTNTFY and CDR2 YDVSTARD (reference sequence). The CDR3 sequence is 14 residues long. CDR3 region: CATWDRPRYYKKLF. The CDR3 coding sequence is TGTGCCACCTGGGACAGGCCACGTTATTATAAGAAACTCTTC.

As to this clone: TCRdb attributes to this sequence the protein of a much larger clone, which differs from the DNA translation at residue 8; a read error is likely, and the protein displayed is translated from the DNA. The J gene is TRGJ1 or TRGJ2, the V gene TRGV5. As TCRdb names no J gene, one was assigned here on the basis of a DNA match to germline. This CDR3 has 14 amino acids. V trimming: 3 bases; J trimming: 2 bases; junction bases outside the gene matches: 7. The germline V gene has CDR1 VINAFY and CDR2 YDVSNSKD. This CDR3 is CATWDRDDYYKKLF. The CDR3 DNA reads TGTGCCACCTGGGACCGTGATGATTATTATAAGAAACTCTTT.

A remark on this clone: The protein recorded in TCRdb matches a much larger clone and deviates from this DNA's translation at residue 5, suggesting a read error; the protein here is obtained by translating the DNA. The V call is TRGV9, the J call TRGJ1 or TRGJ2. Unmatched junction bases numbered 11, after V lost 4 bases and J lost 8 bases. The germline V gene has CDR1 GITISATS and CDR2 ISYDGTV (reference sequence). The CDR3 sequence is 13 residues long. CDR3 sequence (DNA): TGTGCCTTGTGGGATCCTATCGGGAATAAGAAACTCTTT. This sequence encodes CALWDPIGNKKLF.

There are many counts of this clone. This DNA translates differently at residue 3 from the TCRdb protein, which is that of a much larger clone; a read error is likely, and the protein shown is the DNA's own translation. This rearrangement joins TRGV4 to TRGJ1 or TRGJ2. TCRdb supplies no J gene; here it was assigned by aligning the nucleotide sequence to germline. The CDR3 sequence is 13 residues long. Germline CDR1 EGSTGY, CDR2 YDSYTSSV. CDR3 residues: CAAWDGPSYKKLF. For the CDR3, the DNA is TGTGCCGCCTGGGATGGGCCCTCTTATAAGAAACTCTTT.